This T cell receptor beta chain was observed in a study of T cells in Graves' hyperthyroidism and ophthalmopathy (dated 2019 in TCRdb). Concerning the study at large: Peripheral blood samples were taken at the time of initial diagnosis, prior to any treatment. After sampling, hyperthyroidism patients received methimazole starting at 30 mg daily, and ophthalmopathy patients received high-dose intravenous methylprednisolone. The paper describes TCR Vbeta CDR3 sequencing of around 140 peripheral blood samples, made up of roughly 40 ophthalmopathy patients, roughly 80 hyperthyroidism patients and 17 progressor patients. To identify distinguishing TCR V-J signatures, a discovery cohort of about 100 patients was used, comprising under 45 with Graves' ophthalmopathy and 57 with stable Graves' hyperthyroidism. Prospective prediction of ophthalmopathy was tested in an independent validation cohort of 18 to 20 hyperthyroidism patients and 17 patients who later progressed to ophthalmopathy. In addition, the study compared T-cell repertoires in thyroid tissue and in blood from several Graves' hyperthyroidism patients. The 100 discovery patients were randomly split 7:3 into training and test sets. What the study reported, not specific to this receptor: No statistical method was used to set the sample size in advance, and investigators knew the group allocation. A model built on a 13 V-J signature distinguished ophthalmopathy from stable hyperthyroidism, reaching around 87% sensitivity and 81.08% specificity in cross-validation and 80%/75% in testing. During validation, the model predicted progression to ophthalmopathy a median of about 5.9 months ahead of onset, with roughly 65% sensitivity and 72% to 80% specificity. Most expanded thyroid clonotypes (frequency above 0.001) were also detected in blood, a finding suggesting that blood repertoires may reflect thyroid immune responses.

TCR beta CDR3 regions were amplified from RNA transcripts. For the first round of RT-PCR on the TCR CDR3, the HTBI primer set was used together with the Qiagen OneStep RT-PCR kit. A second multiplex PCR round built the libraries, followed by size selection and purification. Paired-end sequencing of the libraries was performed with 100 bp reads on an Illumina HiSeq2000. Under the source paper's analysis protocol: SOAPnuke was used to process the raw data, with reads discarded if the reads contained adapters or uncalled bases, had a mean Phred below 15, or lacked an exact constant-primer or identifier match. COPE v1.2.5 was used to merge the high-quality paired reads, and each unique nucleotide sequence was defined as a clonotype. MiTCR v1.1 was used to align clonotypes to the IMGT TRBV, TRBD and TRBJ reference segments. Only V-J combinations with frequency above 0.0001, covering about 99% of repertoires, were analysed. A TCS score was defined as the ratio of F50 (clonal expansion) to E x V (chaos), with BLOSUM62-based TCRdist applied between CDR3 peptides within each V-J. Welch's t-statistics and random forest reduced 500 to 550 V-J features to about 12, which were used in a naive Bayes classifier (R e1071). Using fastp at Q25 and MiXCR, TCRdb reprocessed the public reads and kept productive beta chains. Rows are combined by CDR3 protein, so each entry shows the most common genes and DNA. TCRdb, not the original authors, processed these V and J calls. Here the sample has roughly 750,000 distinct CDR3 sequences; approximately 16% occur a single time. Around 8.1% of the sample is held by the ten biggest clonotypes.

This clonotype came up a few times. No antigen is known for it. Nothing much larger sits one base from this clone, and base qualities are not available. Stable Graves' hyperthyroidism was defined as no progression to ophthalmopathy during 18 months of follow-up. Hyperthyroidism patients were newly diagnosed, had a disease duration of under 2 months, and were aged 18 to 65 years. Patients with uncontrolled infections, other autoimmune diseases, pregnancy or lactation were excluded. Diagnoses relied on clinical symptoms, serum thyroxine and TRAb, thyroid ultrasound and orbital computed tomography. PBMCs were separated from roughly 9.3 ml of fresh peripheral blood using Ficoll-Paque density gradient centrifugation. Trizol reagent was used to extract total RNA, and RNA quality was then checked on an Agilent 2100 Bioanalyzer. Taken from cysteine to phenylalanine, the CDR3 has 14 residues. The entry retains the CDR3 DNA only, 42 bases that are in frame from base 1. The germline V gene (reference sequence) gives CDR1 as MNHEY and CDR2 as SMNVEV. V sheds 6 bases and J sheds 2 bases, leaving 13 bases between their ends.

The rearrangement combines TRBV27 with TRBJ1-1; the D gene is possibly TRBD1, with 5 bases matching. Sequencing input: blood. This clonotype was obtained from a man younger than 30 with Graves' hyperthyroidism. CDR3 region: CASRLGGINTEAFF. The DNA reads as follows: TGTGCCAGCAGACTGGGGGGGATCAACACTGAAGCTTTCTTT.